These 6 T cell receptor beta chains were sequenced from one sample in a study of T-cell memory formation after mild COVID-19. TCRdb reprocessed the 5' RACE reads via MiXCR and lists one record per CDR3 protein. Of roughly 410,000 distinct CDR3 sequences detected, approximately 24% appear once; the ten largest clones hold about 8.7%. The sample was PBMCs or a T cell subset sorted from them (not recorded which). The source is an adult woman who had mild COVID-19 (a few samples of this study predate the infection). Cell type and time point are not known.

The V call is TRBV6-5, the J call TRBJ1-1; D possibly corresponds to TRBD1 (5 bases). V shed 8 bases and J shed 2 bases, with 12 bases lying between them. The CDR3 covers 13 residues. CDR1 MNHEY and CDR2 SVGAGI come from the germline V gene. CDR3 amino acids: CASLQGINTEAFF. In DNA form, the CDR3 reads TGTGCCAGCCTCCAGGGCATAAACACTGAAGCTTTCTTT.

This clonotype occurred a few times. A read error may account for a junction end that differs from germline. This sequence joins TRBV20-1 and TRBJ1-1; TRBD1 matches at 7 bases. The CDR3 extends over 16 amino acids. In germline, CDR1 is DFQATT, CDR2 SNEGSKA (reference sequence). In DNA form, the CDR3 reads TGCAGTGCTAGAGCAGGGGGTGACACTGAAGCGGGGGGCTTTCTCTTT. Its translation is CSARAGGDTEAGGFLF.

A few counts support this clonotype. The chain joins TRBV18 to TRBJ2-1; D not certain. Trimming took 6 bases from V and 2 from J, leaving 14 bases between them. The CDR3 length is 15 residues. Per germline, CDR1 KGHSH and CDR2 LQKENI. The chain's CDR3 is CASSSRAETYNEQFF. The CDR3 region has the DNA TGTGCCAGCTCCTCCCGGGCCGAGACCTACAATGAGCAGTTCTTC.

V and J are TRBV7-3 and TRBJ2-2; 8 bases map to TRBD2. J lost 0 bases, V lost 6 bases, and 6 bases had no gene match. CDR1 and CDR2 (germline): SGHTA, FQGTGA. The length of the CDR3 is 16 residues. The CDR3 loop reads CASSPGGVANTGELFF. As DNA, the CDR3 is TGTGCCAGCAGTCCGGGGGGGGTCGCGAACACCGGGGAGCTGTTTTTT.

V is TRBV29-1 and J is TRBJ1-1, with TRBD1 as a possible D gene (5 bases). Germline V lookup: CDR1 SQVTM, CDR2 ANQGSEA. The CDR3 consists of 12 residues. V was clipped by 4 bases and J by 4 bases, with 10 bases between them. CDR3 DNA sequence: TGCAGCGTTGGATCAGGGCGCACTGAAGCTTTCTTT. This translates into CSVGSGRTEAFF.

The rearrangement joins TRBV29-1 to TRBJ1-1; 7 positions agree with TRBD1. The junction had 18 bases not matched to a gene; V was cut back by 4 bases and J by 4 bases. CDR1 is SQVTM, CDR2 ANQGSEA, per germline. This CDR3 is 17 amino acids long. This chain's CDR3 is CSVVRTGVLPSATEAFF. CDR3 sequence (DNA): TGCAGCGTTGTCCGCACAGGGGTTCTCCCATCCGCCACTGAAGCTTTCTTT.